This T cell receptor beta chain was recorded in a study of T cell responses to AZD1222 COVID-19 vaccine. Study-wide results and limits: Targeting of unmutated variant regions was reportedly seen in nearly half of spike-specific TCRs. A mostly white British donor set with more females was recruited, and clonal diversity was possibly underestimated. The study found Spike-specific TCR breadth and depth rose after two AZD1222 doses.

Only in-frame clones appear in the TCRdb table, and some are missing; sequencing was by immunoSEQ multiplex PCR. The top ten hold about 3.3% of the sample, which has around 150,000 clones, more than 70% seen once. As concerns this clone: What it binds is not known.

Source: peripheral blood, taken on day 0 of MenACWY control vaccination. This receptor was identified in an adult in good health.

The CDR3 loop is CASSQDSPRKGGDAYEQYF. The CDR3 DNA reads TGCGCCAGCAGCCAAGATTCTCCCCGAAAAGGGGGTGATGCCTACGAGCAGTACTTC. V usage is TRBV4-1 and J usage is TRBJ2-7, with D possibly TRBD1 on 6 matching bases. Trimming cost V 0 bases and J 2 bases, with 23 bases left between them. Germline V gives CDR1 MGHRA, CDR2 YSYEKL. The CDR3 is 19 residues long.